This record covers a single T cell receptor (beta chain). Other nucleotide sequences from this sample produce the same CDR3. CDR3 length: 17 amino acids. Trimming at V came to 4 bases and at J to 7 bases, leaving 10 bases not matched to a gene. Germline V gives CDR1 MDHEN, CDR2 SYDVKM. The data derive from a study of cytomegalovirus exposure and HLA in healthy donors. The primer mix had 60 Vbeta and 13 Jbeta primers. Authors' processing steps: A later analysis counted around 80 million unique TCR beta chains, some 12 million shared. The protocol was immunoSEQ multiplex PCR, while the TCRdb copy is restricted to in-frame clones and leaves out a portion. D and trimming come from the DNA, and the V and J calls and clone size come from that table. The sample holds 150,000 to 200,000 clones, about 75% seen once.

The sequenced sample was PBMCs. The J gene is TRBJ2-3, the V gene TRBV28; 14 bases map to TRBD2. The receptor's source is a male donor in good health and CMV-seronegative. The CDR3: CASSSTGTSGSLNTQYF. The CDR3 DNA follows: TGTGCCAGCAGTTCTACCGGGACTAGCGGGAGCTTAAATACGCAGTATTTT.